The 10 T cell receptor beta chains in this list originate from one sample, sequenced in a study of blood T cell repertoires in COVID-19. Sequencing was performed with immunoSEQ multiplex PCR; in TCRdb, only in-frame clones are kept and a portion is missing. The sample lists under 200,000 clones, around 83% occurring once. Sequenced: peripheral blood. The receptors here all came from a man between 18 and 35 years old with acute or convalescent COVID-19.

The CDR3 DNA reads as TGTGCCAGCAGGACTAGGGGTAGGGACACTGAAGCTTTCTTT. Translated: CASRTRGRDTEAFF. The chain employs TRBV6-5 and TRBJ1-1, with D possibly being TRBD1 (5 bases). The V and J ends lost 6 bases and 3 bases respectively, with 14 bases between them. This CDR3 has 14 amino acids. In germline, CDR1 is MNHEY, CDR2 SVGAGI.

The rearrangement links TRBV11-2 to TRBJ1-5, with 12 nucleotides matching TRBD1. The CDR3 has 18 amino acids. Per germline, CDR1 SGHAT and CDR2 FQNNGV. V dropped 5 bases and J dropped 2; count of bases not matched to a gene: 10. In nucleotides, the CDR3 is TGTGCCAGCAGCCCCCGGGACAGGGGGCGCGGAGGCAATCAGCCCCAGCATTTT. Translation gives CASSPRDRGRGGNQPQHF. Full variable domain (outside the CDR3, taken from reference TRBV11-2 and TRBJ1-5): EAGVAQSPRYKIIEKRQSVAFWCNPISGHATLYWYQQILGQGPKLLIQFQNNGVVDDSQLPKDRFSAERLKGVDSTLKIQPAKLEDSAVYLCASSPRDRGRGGNQPQHFGDGTRLSIL.

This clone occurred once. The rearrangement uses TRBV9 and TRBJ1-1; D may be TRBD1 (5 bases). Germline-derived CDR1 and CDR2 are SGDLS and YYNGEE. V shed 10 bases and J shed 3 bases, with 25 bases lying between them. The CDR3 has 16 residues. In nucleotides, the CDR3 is TGTGCCCAGACGCGGGGCGCGATATTATTGGACACTGAAGCTTTCTTT. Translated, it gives CAQTRGAILLDTEAFF.

The CDR3 spells CASSPGMAYNSPLHF. The DNA of the CDR3 is TGTGCCAGCAGCCCGGGGATGGCCTATAATTCACCCCTCCACTTT. This chain connects TRBV7-6 to TRBJ1-6; D is undetermined. Germline assignment: CDR1 SGHVS and CDR2 FNYEAQ. The CDR3 contains 15 residues. V gave up 5 bases and J gave up 2 bases, with 10 bases separating them.

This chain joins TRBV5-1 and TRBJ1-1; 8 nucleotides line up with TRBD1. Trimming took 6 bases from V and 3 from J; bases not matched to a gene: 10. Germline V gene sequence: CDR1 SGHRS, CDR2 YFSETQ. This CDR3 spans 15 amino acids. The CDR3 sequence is CASKLDYRGDTEAFF. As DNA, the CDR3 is TGCGCCAGCAAGTTGGATTACAGGGGGGACACTGAAGCTTTCTTT.

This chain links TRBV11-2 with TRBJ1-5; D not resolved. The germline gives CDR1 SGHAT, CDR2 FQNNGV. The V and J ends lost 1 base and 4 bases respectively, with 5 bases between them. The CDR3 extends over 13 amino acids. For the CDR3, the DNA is TGTGCCAGCAGCTTAGGGACTAATCAGCCCCAGCATTTT. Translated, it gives CASSLGTNQPQHF.

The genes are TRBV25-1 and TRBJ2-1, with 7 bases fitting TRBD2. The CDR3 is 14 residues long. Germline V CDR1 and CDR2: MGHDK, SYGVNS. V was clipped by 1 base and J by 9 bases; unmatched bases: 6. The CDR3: CASSEWGGVIEQFF. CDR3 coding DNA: TGTGCCAGCAGTGAATGGGGAGGGGTCATTGAGCAGTTCTTC.

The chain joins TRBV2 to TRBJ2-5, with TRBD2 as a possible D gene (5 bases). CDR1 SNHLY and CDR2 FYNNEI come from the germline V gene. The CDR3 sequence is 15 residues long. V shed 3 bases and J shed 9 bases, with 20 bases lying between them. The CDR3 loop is CASSEAVTSGAAQYF. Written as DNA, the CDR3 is TGTGCCAGCAGTGAGGCGGTCACCTCCGGAGCGGCCCAGTACTTC.

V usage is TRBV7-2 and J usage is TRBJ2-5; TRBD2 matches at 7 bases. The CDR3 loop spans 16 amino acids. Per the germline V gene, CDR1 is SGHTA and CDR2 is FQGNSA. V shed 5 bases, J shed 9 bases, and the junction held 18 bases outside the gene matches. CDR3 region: CASSPQRLAVGMAQYF. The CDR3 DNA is TGTGCCAGCAGCCCACAGAGACTAGCCGTTGGTATGGCCCAGTACTTC.

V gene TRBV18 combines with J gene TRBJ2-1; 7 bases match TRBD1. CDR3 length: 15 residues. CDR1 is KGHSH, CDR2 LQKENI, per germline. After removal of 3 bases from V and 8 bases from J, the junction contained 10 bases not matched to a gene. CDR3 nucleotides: TGTGCCAGCTCACCGGGCAGGGGGTACGTCGATGAGCAGTTCTTC. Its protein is CASSPGRGYVDEQFF.